The sequence of this T cell receptor (beta chain) was determined in a study of blood T cell repertoires in COVID-19. Here immunoSEQ multiplex PCR was the method, and the copy in TCRdb shows in-frame clones only, minus some. The table has 300,000 to 350,000 clones, 70% to 90% seen once. The length of the CDR3 is 14 residues. Germline values: CDR1 SGHTA, CDR2 FQGNSA. Trimming removed 6 bases at V and 5 bases at J, with 13 bases between. The receptor was isolated from a man aged 30-40 years who had recovered from COVID-19. Sequenced material: PBMCs or T cells enriched from blood (not recorded which). The rearrangement joins TRBV7-2 to TRBJ2-2, with D possibly TRBD1 on 5 matching bases. This chain's CDR3 is CASSRKGATGELFF. DNA for the CDR3: TGTGCCAGCAGTCGAAAAGGGGCTACCGGGGAGCTGTTTTTT.